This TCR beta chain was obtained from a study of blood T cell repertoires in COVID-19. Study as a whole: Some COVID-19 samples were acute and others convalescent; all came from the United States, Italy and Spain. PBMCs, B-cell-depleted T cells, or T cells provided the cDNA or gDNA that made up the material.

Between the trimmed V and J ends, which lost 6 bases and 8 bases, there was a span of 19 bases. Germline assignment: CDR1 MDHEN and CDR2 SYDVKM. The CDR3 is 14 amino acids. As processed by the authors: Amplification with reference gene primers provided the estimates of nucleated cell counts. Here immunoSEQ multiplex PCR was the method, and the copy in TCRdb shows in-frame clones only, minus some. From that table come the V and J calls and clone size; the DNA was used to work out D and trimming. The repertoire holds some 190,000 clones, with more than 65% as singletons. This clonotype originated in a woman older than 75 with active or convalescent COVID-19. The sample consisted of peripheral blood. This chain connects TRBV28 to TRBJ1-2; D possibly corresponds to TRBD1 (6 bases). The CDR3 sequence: CASSPDRYGLGYTF. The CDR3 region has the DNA TGTGCCAGCAGCCCCGACAGGTACGGTCTAGGCTACACCTTC.